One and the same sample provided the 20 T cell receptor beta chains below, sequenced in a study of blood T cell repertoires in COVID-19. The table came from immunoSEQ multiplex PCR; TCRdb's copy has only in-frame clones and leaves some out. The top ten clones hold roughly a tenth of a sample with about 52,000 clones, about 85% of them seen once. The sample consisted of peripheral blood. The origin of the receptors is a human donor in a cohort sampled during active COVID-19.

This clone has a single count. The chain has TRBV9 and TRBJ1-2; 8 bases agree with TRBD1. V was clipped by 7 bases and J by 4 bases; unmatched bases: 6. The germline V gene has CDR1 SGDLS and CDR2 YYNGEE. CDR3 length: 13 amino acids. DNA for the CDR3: TGTGCCAGCTCGGCAGGGGGCGGCTATGGCTACACCTTC. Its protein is CASSAGGGYGYTF.

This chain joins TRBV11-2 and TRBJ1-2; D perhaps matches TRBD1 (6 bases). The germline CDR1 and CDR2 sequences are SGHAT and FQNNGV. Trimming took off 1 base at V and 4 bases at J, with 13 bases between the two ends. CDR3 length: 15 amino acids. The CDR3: CASSLGVNRAYGYTF. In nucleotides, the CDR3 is TGTGCCAGCAGCTTAGGGGTGAACAGGGCCTATGGCTACACCTTC.

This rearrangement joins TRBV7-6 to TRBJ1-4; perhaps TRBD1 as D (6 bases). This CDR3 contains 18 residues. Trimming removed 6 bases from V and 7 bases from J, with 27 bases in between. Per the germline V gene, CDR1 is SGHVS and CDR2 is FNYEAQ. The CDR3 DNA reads TGTGCCAGCAGGGCTCGACAGGCTGATAATCAACAAGCTGAAAAACTGTTTTTT. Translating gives CASRARQADNQQAEKLFF.

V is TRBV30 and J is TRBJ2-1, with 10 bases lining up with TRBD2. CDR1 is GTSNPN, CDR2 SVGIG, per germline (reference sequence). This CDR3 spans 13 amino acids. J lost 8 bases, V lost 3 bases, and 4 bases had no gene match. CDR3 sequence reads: CAWSLAGADEQFF. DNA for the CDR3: TGTGCCTGGAGCCTAGCGGGAGCTGATGAGCAGTTCTTC.

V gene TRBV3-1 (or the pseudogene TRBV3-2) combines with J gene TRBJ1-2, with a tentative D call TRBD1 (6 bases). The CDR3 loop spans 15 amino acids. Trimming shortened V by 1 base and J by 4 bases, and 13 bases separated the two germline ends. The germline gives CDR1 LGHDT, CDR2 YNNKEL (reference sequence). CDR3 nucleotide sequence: TGTGCCAGCAGCCAAGCAGGGGTTAGGAGCTATGGCTACACCTTC. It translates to CASSQAGVRSYGYTF.

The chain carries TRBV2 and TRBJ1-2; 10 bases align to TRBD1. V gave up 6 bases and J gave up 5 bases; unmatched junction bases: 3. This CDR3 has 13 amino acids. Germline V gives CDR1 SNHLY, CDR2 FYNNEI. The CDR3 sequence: CASSPGQGYGYTF. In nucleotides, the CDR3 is TGTGCCAGCAGCCCGGGACAGGGGTATGGCTACACCTTC.

CDR3 in amino acids: CASSLMGGENIQYF. CDR3 DNA: TGTGCCAGCAGTTTAATGGGAGGAGAAAACATTCAGTACTTC. The gene calls are TRBV28 and TRBJ2-4; the D gene is possibly TRBD2 (6 bases). CDR1 and CDR2 (germline): MDHEN, SYDVKM. V shed 2 bases and J shed 5 bases, with 10 bases lying between them. The CDR3 has 14 amino acids. Supplemented by reference TRBV28 and TRBJ2-4, the full variable domain reads DVKVTQSSRYLVKRTGEKVFLECVQDMDHENMFWYRQDPGLGLRLIYFSYDVKMKEKGDIPEGYSVSREKKERFSLILESASTNQTSMYLCASSLMGGENIQYFGAGTRLSVL.

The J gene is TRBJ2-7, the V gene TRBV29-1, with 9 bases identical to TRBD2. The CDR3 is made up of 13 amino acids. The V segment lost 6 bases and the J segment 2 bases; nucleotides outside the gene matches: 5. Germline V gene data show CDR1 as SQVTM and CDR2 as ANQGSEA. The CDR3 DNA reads TGCAGCGTCGACGCGGGGGGGACCTACGAGCAGTACTTC. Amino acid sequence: CSVDAGGTYEQYF.

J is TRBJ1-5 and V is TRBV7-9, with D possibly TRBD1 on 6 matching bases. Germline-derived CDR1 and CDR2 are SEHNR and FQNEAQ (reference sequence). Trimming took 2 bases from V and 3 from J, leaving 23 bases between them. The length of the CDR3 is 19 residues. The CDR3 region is CASSLIFRDKVYYNQPQHF. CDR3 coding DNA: TGTGCCAGCAGCTTAATTTTCCGGGACAAGGTATACTACAATCAGCCCCAGCATTTT.

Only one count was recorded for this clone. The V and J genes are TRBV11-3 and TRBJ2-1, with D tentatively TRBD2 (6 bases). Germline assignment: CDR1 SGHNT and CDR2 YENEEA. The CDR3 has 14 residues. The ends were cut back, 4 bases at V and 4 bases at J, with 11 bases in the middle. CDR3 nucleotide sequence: TGTGCCAGCAGCTCGGGACTCCGTTACAATGAGCAGTTCTTC. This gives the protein CASSSGLRYNEQFF.

The chain's CDR3 is CAISRQKETQYF. In DNA form, the CDR3 reads TGTGCCATCAGTAGACAGAAAGAGACCCAGTACTTC. The J gene is TRBJ2-5, the V gene TRBV10-3; a weak D match, TRBD1 (5 bases). Germline V gives CDR1 ENHRY, CDR2 SYGVKD. The V end lost 5 bases, the J end lost 3 bases, and 7 bases lay between the germline ends. The CDR3 has 12 residues.

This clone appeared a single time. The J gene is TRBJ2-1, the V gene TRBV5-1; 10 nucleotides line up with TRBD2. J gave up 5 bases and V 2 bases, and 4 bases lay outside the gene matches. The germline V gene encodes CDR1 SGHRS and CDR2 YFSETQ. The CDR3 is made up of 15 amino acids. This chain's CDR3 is CASSLTLAGDNEQFF. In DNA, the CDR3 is TGCGCCAGCAGCTTAACCCTAGCGGGAGACAATGAGCAGTTCTTC.

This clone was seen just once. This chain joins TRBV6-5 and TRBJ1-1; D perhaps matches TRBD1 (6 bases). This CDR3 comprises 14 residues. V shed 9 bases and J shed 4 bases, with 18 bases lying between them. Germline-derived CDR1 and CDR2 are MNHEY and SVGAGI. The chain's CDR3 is CASRGIWGSTEAFF. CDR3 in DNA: TGTGCCAGTAGGGGGATATGGGGAAGCACTGAAGCTTTCTTT.

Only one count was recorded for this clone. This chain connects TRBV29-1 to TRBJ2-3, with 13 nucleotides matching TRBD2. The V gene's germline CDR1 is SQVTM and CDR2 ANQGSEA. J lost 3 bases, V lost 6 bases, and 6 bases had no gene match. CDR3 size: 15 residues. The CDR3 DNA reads TGCAGCGTCTCCGGGACTAGCGGGACGACAGATACGCAGTATTTT. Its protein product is CSVSGTSGTTDTQYF.

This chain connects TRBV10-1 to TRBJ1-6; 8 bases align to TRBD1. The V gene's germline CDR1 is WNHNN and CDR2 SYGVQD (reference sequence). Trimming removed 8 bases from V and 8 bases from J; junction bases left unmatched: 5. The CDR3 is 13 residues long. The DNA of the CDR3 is TGCGCCAGCCTGCAGGGGGCGGATTCACCCCTCCACTTT. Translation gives CASLQGADSPLHF.

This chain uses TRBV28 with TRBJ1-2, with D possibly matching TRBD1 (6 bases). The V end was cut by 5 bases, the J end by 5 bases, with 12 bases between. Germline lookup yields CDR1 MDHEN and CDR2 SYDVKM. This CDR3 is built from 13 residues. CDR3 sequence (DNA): TGTGCCAGCAGTGAGGGGGTCCGATATGGCTACACCTTC. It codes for CASSEGVRYGYTF.

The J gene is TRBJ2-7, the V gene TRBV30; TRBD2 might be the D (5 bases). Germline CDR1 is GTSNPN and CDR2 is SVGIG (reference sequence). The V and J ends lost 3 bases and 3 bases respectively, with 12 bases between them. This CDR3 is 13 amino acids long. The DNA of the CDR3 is TGTGCCTGGAGATCCACCGGGATCTACGAGCAGTACTTC. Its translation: CAWRSTGIYEQYF.

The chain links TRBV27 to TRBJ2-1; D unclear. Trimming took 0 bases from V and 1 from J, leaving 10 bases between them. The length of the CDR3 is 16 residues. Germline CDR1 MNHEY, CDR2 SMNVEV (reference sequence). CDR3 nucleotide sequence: TGTGCCAGCAGTTTATCGGAGATTAGGTCCTACAATGAGCAGTTCTTC. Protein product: CASSLSEIRSYNEQFF.

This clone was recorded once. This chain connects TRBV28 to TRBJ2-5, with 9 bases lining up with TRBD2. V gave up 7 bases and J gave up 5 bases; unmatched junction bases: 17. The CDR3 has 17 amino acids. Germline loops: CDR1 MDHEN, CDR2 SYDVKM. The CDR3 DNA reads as TGTGCCAGCACCTACGAGCCTTCCGGGACTAGCCGGGAGACCCAGTACTTC. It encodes CASTYEPSGTSRETQYF.

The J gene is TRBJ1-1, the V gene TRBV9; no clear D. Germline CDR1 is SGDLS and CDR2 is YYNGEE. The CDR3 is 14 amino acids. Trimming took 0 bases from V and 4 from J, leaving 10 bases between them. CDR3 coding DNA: TGTGCCAGCAGCGTAGTCGGGGTAGGCACTGAAGCTTTCTTT. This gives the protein CASSVVGVGTEAFF.